This T cell receptor beta chain is drawn from a study of vaccination and CD4 T cells after COVID-19. Across the whole study: Two mRNA vaccine doses were given, either BNT162b2 or mRNA-1273. Cellular stimulation was performed using overlapping spike peptides derived from SARS-CoV-2, HCoV-NL63, HCoV-OC43 and HCoV-229E. Study-wide results and caveats: Median SARS-CoV-2-reactive clonotype numbers went from around 19 to 38; this increase was not significant.

The CDR3 length is 15 residues. Trimming left V 5 bases short and J 4 bases short, with 15 bases between. From germline, CDR1 is SGHTA and CDR2 FQGNSA. Regarding treatment: approximately 11-day PBMC culture with coronavirus spike peptide pools or control peptides (ViraFEST assay). CD4+ T cells that came from the unexposed donor were collected before the COVID-19 pandemic (2011-2018). ViraFEST sequenced TCRs after peptide-pool expansion of antigen-specific T cells. The Oncomine TCR Beta short-read assay generated sequence data from the DNA of cultured CD4+ T cells. In this case, cultured CD4+ T cells provided the extracted genomic DNA. TCRdb itself ran the PCR reads through MiXCR, one entry per CDR3 protein. The sample contains 7,600 or so distinct CDR3 sequences, around two fifths of which appear only once. This clonotype was counted between two and nine times. Antigen specificity is unknown.

The J gene is TRBJ1-5, the V gene TRBV7-2; D possibly corresponds to TRBD1 (6 bases). The clonotype originates from a human donor in good health. Sequencing was carried out using CD4+ T cells from blood, cultured in vitro. The CDR3 DNA reads TGTGCCAGCAGCCTCATAACAGGGAGGAATCAGCCCCAGCATTTT. It codes for CASSLITGRNQPQHF.